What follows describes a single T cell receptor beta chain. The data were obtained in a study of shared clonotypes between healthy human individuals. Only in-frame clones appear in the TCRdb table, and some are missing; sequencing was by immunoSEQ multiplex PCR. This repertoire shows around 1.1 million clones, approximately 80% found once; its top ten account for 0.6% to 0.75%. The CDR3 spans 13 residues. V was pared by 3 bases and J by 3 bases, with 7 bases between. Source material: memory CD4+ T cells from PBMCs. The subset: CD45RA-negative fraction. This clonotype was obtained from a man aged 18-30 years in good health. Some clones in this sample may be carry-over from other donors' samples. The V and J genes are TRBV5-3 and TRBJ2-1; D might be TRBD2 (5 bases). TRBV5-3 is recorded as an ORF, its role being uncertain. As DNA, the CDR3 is TGTGCCAGAAGCTACGGGATCTACAATGAGCAGTTCTTC. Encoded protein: CARSYGIYNEQFF.